The rows below give T cell receptor beta chains drawn from one sample of a study of blood T cell repertoires in COVID-19. This table comes from immunoSEQ multiplex PCR, and its TCRdb copy is limited to in-frame clones, with some not included. The sample contains roughly 38,000 clones, about 80% of which appear only once. The sample comprised peripheral blood. The receptors stem from a man between 65 and 79 years old with active or convalescent COVID-19. Each CDR3 is given with its conserved first and last residue. The D gene is left open where the match is weak. Clone size, where shown, is once, few, many, or a class for clones that have expanded.

D,J,size,V,DNA,CDR3
NA,TRBJ2-5,NA,TRBV28,TGTGCCAGCAGTTTACCAGACCCCAACAGGACCCAGTACTTC,CASSLPDPNRTQYF
NA,TRBJ2-1,NA,TRBV2,TGTGCCAGCAGTGAAGCGCTAAATGAGCAGTTCTTC,CASSEALNEQFF
TRBD1,TRBJ2-3,few,TRBV5-1,TGCGCCAGCGGCCCGGGACAGGGGCGGGGAGATACGCAGTATTTT,CASGPGQGRGDTQYF
NA,TRBJ2-7,NA,TRBV6-5,TGTGCCAGCAGGGCCGGGGCGGGGTTGTCCTACGAGCAGTACTTC,CASRAGAGLSYEQYF
NA,TRBJ2-7,NA,TRBV5-1,TGCGCCAGCAGCTTGGAACAGGGCTCCTACGAGCAGTACTTC,CASSLEQGSYEQYF
TRBD1,TRBJ1-2,NA,TRBV2,TGTGCCAGCAGTGGGGGGACAGGGCTGAAATTAACCTTC,CASSGGTGLKLTF
NA,TRBJ1-5,NA,TRBV20-1,TGCAGTGCTAGTAACGGGGGATTCTATCAGCCCCAGCATTTT,CSASNGGFYQPQHF
TRBD1,TRBJ2-4,NA,TRBV30,TGTGCCTGGAGTCCTACTCACGGGACAGGACACTTC,CAWSPTHGTGHF
NA,TRBJ1-1,NA,TRBV29-1,TGCAGCGCGTTAGTAGCGGCTGAAGCTTTCTTT,CSALVAAEAFF
NA,TRBJ2-2,NA,TRBV11-3,TGTGCCAGCAGCACCCGACACGAATCGGGGGAGCTGTTTTTT,CASSTRHESGELFF
NA,TRBJ1-3,many,TRBV6-5,TGTGCCAGCAGTTACTCGAGTGGAAACACCATATATTTT,CASSYSSGNTIYF
NA,TRBJ1-4,once,TRBV28,TGTGCCAGCAGTTCAGCACTGAGCGGAGAAAAACTGTTTTTT,CASSSALSGEKLFF
TRBD1,TRBJ2-5,NA,TRBV5-4,TGTGCCAGCAGCTGGGGGACAGGGCAAGAGACCCAGTACTTC,CASSWGTGQETQYF
NA,TRBJ1-2,once,TRBV30,TGTGCCTGGAGTGTATCAGGACAGAACTATGGCTACACCTTC,CAWSVSGQNYGYTF
TRBD1,TRBJ2-1,few,TRBV7-3,TGTGCCAGCAGCTTGGACAGGGGCCCCTACAATGAGCAGTTCTTC,CASSLDRGPYNEQFF
NA,TRBJ2-3,NA,TRBV29-1,TGCAGCGTTGATAAGGAGACAGATACGCAGTATTTT,CSVDKETDTQYF
TRBD2,TRBJ2-5,NA,TRBV5-6,TGTGCCAGCAGCTCACCCCGGGGGGGTCAAGAGACCCAGTACTTC,CASSSPRGGQETQYF
NA,TRBJ2-7,few,TRBV6-2/TRBV6-3,TGTGCCAGCAGCCGATCTAGAGTCTACGAGCAGTACTTC,CASSRSRVYEQYF
TRBD1,TRBJ1-3,NA,TRBV9,TGTGCCAGCAGCGTCGAGGGGGCGCTTGGAAACACCATATATTTT,CASSVEGALGNTIYF
NA,TRBJ1-5,NA,TRBV2,TGTGCCAGCAGTGAGGAGGGACGGAACAATCAGCCCCAGCATTTT,CASSEEGRNNQPQHF
TRBD1,TRBJ1-2,once,TRBV29-1,TGCAGCTTTCTTGGACAGGGTGAAGCTAACTATGGCTACACCTTC,CSFLGQGEANYGYTF
TRBD1,TRBJ2-7,NA,TRBV6-5,TGTGCCAGCAGCCCAGGGGGCTTAGCCTACGAGCAGTACTTC,CASSPGGLAYEQYF
TRBD1,TRBJ1-1,NA,TRBV5-5,TGTGCCAGCAGCTTGCAGGGGGGAAACACTGAAGCTTTCTTT,CASSLQGGNTEAFF
NA,TRBJ2-7,NA,TRBV10-3,TGTGCCATCGGCCCGGGACTGCCTTCCTACGAGCAGTACTTC,CAIGPGLPSYEQYF
TRBD2,TRBJ2-2,NA,TRBV6-5,TGTGCCAGCAGTTACCGGGGGGATGGGGAGCTGTTTTTT,CASSYRGDGELFF
TRBD1,TRBJ2-3,NA,TRBV24-1,TGTGCCACTGGACAGGGGGAGTGGACAGATACGCAGTATTTT,CATGQGEWTDTQYF
TRBD1,TRBJ1-5,NA,TRBV6-4,TGTGCCAGCAGTGAGCAGGGGGCGCGTATGGAAGGCAATCAGCCCCAGCATTTT,CASSEQGARMEGNQPQHF
TRBD2,TRBJ2-1,NA,TRBV5-4,TGTGCCAGCAGCTTACCCTCTAGCGGGGGCCACAATGAGCAGTTCTTC,CASSLPSSGGHNEQFF
NA,TRBJ1-1,NA,TRBV5-1,TGCGCCAGCAGCTTGGGCAGGGACACTGAAGCTTTCTTT,CASSLGRDTEAFF
NA,TRBJ1-1,NA,TRBV4-1,TGCGCCAGCAGCCAAGCGAACTTGGGGCTAACGACTGAAGCTTTCTTT,CASSQANLGLTTEAFF
NA,TRBJ2-7,NA,TRBV30,TGTGCCTGGAGTTTGGGACACGACGAGCAGTACTTC,CAWSLGHDEQYF
NA,TRBJ1-6,NA,TRBV5-1,TGCGCCAGCGCCAAAGGGGCGGATAATTCACCCCTCCACTTT,CASAKGADNSPLHF
NA,TRBJ1-6,NA,TRBV25-1,TGTGCCAGCAGCACAGCTGGTTCACCCCTCCACTTT,CASSTAGSPLHF
NA,TRBJ1-3,NA,TRBV19,TGTGCCAGTAGTGCGCTTATTCGGTCTGGAAACACCATATATTTT,CASSALIRSGNTIYF
TRBD2,TRBJ2-7,once,TRBV27,TGTGCCAGCAGAGATGGGACTAGCGGGGGTTCCGAGCAGTACTTC,CASRDGTSGGSEQYF
NA,TRBJ2-4,few,TRBV2,TGTGCCAGCAATCAGGGGAGAGAAAACATTCAGTACTTC,CASNQGRENIQYF
TRBD1,TRBJ1-1,NA,TRBV5-1,TGCGCCAGCAGCCCGGGACAGGACGCTGAAGCTTTCTTT,CASSPGQDAEAFF
TRBD1,TRBJ2-7,NA,TRBV27,TGTGCCAGCAGTTTATGGACAGGGGGGTCCCACGAGCAGTACTTC,CASSLWTGGSHEQYF
NA,TRBJ1-2,once,TRBV28,TGTGCCAGCAGCCCCGGGGTTAGCTATGGCTACACCTTC,CASSPGVSYGYTF
NA,TRBJ1-4,NA,TRBV6-5,TGTGCCAGCATGGTCCACGGGGTTGAAAAACTGTTTTTT,CASMVHGVEKLFF
TRBD1,TRBJ1-6,NA,TRBV11-2,TGTGCCAGCAGCATACGGACAGGGGGGAGCTCCTATAATTCACCCCTCCACTTT,CASSIRTGGSSYNSPLHF
NA,TRBJ1-5,few,TRBV12-2,TGTGCAAGTCGCTTCCGGGACAGGAGCAATCAGCCCCAGCATTTT,CASRFRDRSNQPQHF
NA,TRBJ1-6,once,TRBV6-6,TGTGCCACCGAGGTCGGGGTCGGCTCCTATAATTCACCCCTCCACTTT,CATEVGVGSYNSPLHF
TRBD1,TRBJ1-6,once,TRBV11-2,TGTGCCAGCAGACAACAGGGGCAGGGATCACCCCTCCACTTT,CASRQQGQGSPLHF
NA,TRBJ1-5,once,TRBV11-2,TGTGCCAGCAGCGCGGTGGGTGGCCATCAGCCCCAGCATTTT,CASSAVGGHQPQHF
NA,TRBJ1-5,NA,TRBV3-1/TRBV3-2,TGTGCCAGCAGCGAGGACAGAAGGCAGCCCCAGCATTTT,CASSEDRRQPQHF
TRBD1,TRBJ1-1,NA,TRBV24-1,TGTGCCACCAGTGATTGGACAGGAATGGCTTTCTTT,CATSDWTGMAFF
NA,TRBJ1-6,NA,TRBV4-2,TGTGCCAGCAGCCAAGATTTCGACAGTGGGGCTGGGTCACCCCTCCACTTT,CASSQDFDSGAGSPLHF
NA,TRBJ2-2,few,TRBV25-1,TGTGCCAGCAGCGGAGAGGGAGGCACCGGGGAGCTGTTTTTT,CASSGEGGTGELFF
NA,TRBJ1-1,NA,TRBV3-1/TRBV3-2,TGTGCCAGCAGCCCCCGTTTTTCCAGGGGCGCGGGCACTGAAGCTTTCTTT,CASSPRFSRGAGTEAFF
NA,TRBJ1-4,NA,TRBV5-1,TGCGCCAGCAGCTTGGACAGGCTTGAAAAACTGTTTTTT,CASSLDRLEKLFF
NA,TRBJ1-2,NA,TRBV9,TGTGCCAGCAGCCCAAGGGGGGGAGTAGCTAACTATGGCTACACCTTC,CASSPRGGVANYGYTF